A selection of T cell receptor beta chains follows, all from one sample in a study of T cell changes during pregnancy in multiple sclerosis. Sequenced by immunoSEQ multiplex PCR; TCRdb stores in-frame clones only, minus some. The table lists tens of thousands of clones, about 91% of them singletons. Sequenced material: peripheral blood, taken before pregnancy. The receptors originated from a female donor with multiple sclerosis, enrolled in a pregnancy study. Each CDR3 is given with its conserved first and last residue. A D gene is named only where the DNA matches it firmly. Clone size, where shown, is once, few, many, or a class for clones that have expanded.

cdr3_nt	cdr3_aa	d_call	clone_size	cdr3_length	j_call	v_call
TGTGCCAGCAGCAGAACAGGGCGAGAGACCCAGTACTTC	CASSRTGRETQYF	-	-	13	TRBJ2-5	TRBV7-3
TGTGCCAGCAGGACAGGGACTCGTTTCCAAGAGACCCAGTACTTC	CASRTGTRFQETQYF	-	few	15	TRBJ2-5	TRBV2
TGTGCCAGCAGCGTCGGTGGCACCGGGGAGCTGTTTTTT	CASSVGGTGELFF	-	-	13	TRBJ2-2	TRBV9
TGTGCCAGCAGCCAAGAGATCCCTCGAGGTGATACGCAGTATTTT	CASSQEIPRGDTQYF	-	-	15	TRBJ2-3	TRBV14
TGCGCCAGCAGCCTGACAGGGGCGAACACCGGGGAGCTGTTTTTT	CASSLTGANTGELFF	TRBD1	-	15	TRBJ2-2	TRBV4-1
TGCGCCAGCAGCGCCGATCCCTCTAGCGGCCTGACCTACAATGAGCAGTTCTTC	CASSADPSSGLTYNEQFF	TRBD2	once	18	TRBJ2-1	TRBV5-1
TGTGCCGTGACGGGGACAACACTCGGAAACACCATATATTTT	CAVTGTTLGNTIYF	-	-	14	TRBJ1-3	TRBV28
TGTGCCAGCAGCTTGGCGGGGGGGCAGCCCCAGCATTTT	CASSLAGGQPQHF	-	-	13	TRBJ1-5	TRBV5-6
TGTGCCAGTAGTGCGGGACAGGGTGGCAATGAGCAGTTCTTC	CASSAGQGGNEQFF	TRBD1	-	14	TRBJ2-1	TRBV19
TGTGCCAGCAGTTTATCGGCTAGCGGGAGGGCCCATGAGCAGTTCTTC	CASSLSASGRAHEQFF	TRBD2	-	16	TRBJ2-1	TRBV27
TGTGCCAGCAGTCCCCGGACAGAATACGAGCAGTACTTC	CASSPRTEYEQYF	-	-	13	TRBJ2-7	TRBV28
TGTGCCAGCTCACCGAACGGGTACCAAGAGACCCAGTACTTC	CASSPNGYQETQYF	-	once	14	TRBJ2-5	TRBV18
TGTGCCAGCAGCCAAGAAGGCGGGAGAGGGGAGACCCAGTACTTC	CASSQEGGRGETQYF	TRBD2	many	15	TRBJ2-5	TRBV4-2
TGCGCCAGCAGCTTAAGGTCTAGCGGGAGTTATGAGCAGTTCTTC	CASSLRSSGSYEQFF	TRBD2	-	15	TRBJ2-1	TRBV5-1
TGCGCCAGCAGCTTGAATCTCGCAAAACCGGGGGAGCAGTTCTTC	CASSLNLAKPGEQFF	-	-	15	TRBJ2-1	TRBV5-1
TGTGCCAGCAGTGACTCTTACAGCTCTGGGGCCAACGTCCTGACTTTC	CASSDSYSSGANVLTF	-	-	16	TRBJ2-6	TRBV6-4
TGTGCCAGCAGCGTAAGCGGGGCAACCTACGAGCAGTACTTC	CASSVSGATYEQYF	TRBD2	-	14	TRBJ2-7	TRBV9
TGCAGCGTTCTGGACAGGGCGGTAACTAATGAAAAACTGTTTTTT	CSVLDRAVTNEKLFF	TRBD1	-	15	TRBJ1-4	TRBV29-1
TGTGCCAGCAGTGATTCGGGGGGGTTCACCTACGAGCAGTACTTC	CASSDSGGFTYEQYF	TRBD2	-	15	TRBJ2-7	TRBV28
TGTGCCAGCAGTGACAGGGGAATGAACACTGAAGCTTTCTTT	CASSDRGMNTEAFF	-	-	14	TRBJ1-1	TRBV6-1
TGTGCCAGCAGTTACTCATCTGGACTCTCCTACGAGCAGTACTTC	CASSYSSGLSYEQYF	-	-	15	TRBJ2-7	TRBV6-5
TGTGCCAGCAGTCTAAGCGGGAGGGCTACTAGCACAGATACGCAGTATTTT	CASSLSGRATSTDTQYF	TRBD2	-	17	TRBJ2-3	TRBV28
TGTGCCTGGAGTAGGACAGGTTCGAGTTTTCGCCGTATGACTGAAGCTTTCTTT	CAWSRTGSSFRRMTEAFF	TRBD1	-	18	TRBJ1-1	TRBV30
TGTGCCAGCTCACCAGTCATCTCTGGGGCCAACGTCCTGACTTTC	CASSPVISGANVLTF	-	-	15	TRBJ2-6	TRBV18
TGCAGCGTGACTCAGAGCTCTGGAAACACCATATATTTT	CSVTQSSGNTIYF	-	-	13	TRBJ1-3	TRBV29-1
TGCGCCAGCAGCCAAGAAGCCCAACCCCTAGCGGGAACATACAATGAGCAGTTCTTC	CASSQEAQPLAGTYNEQFF	TRBD2	-	19	TRBJ2-1	TRBV4-3
TGTGCCAGCAGTTTATCCGGGGGGGCGCCCGACTATGGCTACACCTTC	CASSLSGGAPDYGYTF	-	-	16	TRBJ1-2	TRBV27
TGTGCCAGTAGCTTAGCGGGAGGGTCCTACAATGAGCAGTTCTTC	CASSLAGGSYNEQFF	TRBD2	-	15	TRBJ2-1	TRBV19
TGTGCCAGCACCGGGGGGGTAGCGAACGAGCAGTACTTC	CASTGGVANEQYF	TRBD2	-	13	TRBJ2-7	TRBV28
TGTGCCAGCAGCCCCGAAATAGCCCAATTAAGAGATACGCAGTATTTT	CASSPEIAQLRDTQYF	-	-	16	TRBJ2-3	TRBV9
TGTGCCAGCAGTGAAGCAGGAGCTAGCAATCAGCCCCAGCATTTT	CASSEAGASNQPQHF	-	-	15	TRBJ1-5	TRBV6-1
TGCGCCAGCAGCCAGATGACAGGCTACGAGCAGTACTTC	CASSQMTGYEQYF	-	-	13	TRBJ2-7	TRBV4-1
TGTGCCAGCAGTAGGCAAAGGGACAGGTACAATCAGCCCCAGCATTTT	CASSRQRDRYNQPQHF	TRBD1	-	16	TRBJ1-5	TRBV27
TGTGCCAGCAGCTTAACGGGACTCCGGGGCAATCAGCCCCAGCATTTT	CASSLTGLRGNQPQHF	-	-	16	TRBJ1-5	TRBV7-8
TGTGCCAGCAGCTCTTCCCGCTACGAGCAGTACTTC	CASSSSRYEQYF	-	-	12	TRBJ2-7	TRBV5-4
TGTGCCAGCAGTTTATCCCCACGGGAGGTCTCCTACGAGCAGTACTTC	CASSLSPREVSYEQYF	TRBD2	-	16	TRBJ2-7	TRBV28
TGTGCCAGCAGCCCCGTTTGGGGACAGCTAGAGGGCTACACCTTC	CASSPVWGQLEGYTF	TRBD1	-	15	TRBJ1-2	TRBV28
TGTGCCAGCACCCCCGTGACAGGGCTTACCCATGAAACCTACGAGCAGTACTTC	CASTPVTGLTHETYEQYF	TRBD1	-	18	TRBJ2-7	TRBV28
TGTGCCATAGACAGGGAAGCTTTCTTT	CAIDREAFF	-	-	9	TRBJ1-1	TRBV2
TGTGCCAGCAGCTTAAACCCGAGTACCGGGGAGCTGTTTTTT	CASSLNPSTGELFF	-	-	14	TRBJ2-2	TRBV7-8
TGTGCCAGCGGCTTGGGGGGTCCCGGGGAGCTGTTTTTT	CASGLGGPGELFF	-	-	13	TRBJ2-2	TRBV6-1
TGTGCCAGCAGTCACTATCCGACCGGAGTTGCTAATGAAAAACTGTTTTTT	CASSHYPTGVANEKLFF	-	-	17	TRBJ1-4	TRBV27
TGTGCCAGCAGATGGACAGGGGGCTGGGAGACCCAGTACTTC	CASRWTGGWETQYF	TRBD1	-	14	TRBJ2-5	TRBV6-5
TGCGCCAGCAGCCGCGGACTAGCGGGAGGCTCCTACGAGCAGTACTTC	CASSRGLAGGSYEQYF	TRBD2	once	16	TRBJ2-7	TRBV5-1
TGCAGCGTTGAAGGTACTAGCGGGAGTTTCAATGAGCAGTTCTTC	CSVEGTSGSFNEQFF	TRBD2	-	15	TRBJ2-1	TRBV29-1
TGTGCCAGCAGTTTAATGTTGGGGGAGGAAGAGACCCAGTACTTC	CASSLMLGEEETQYF	-	-	15	TRBJ2-5	TRBV27
TGTGCCAGCAGGCCTACAGGGGCACCAGGGAAATATTTT	CASRPTGAPGKYF	TRBD1	-	13	TRBJ1-3	TRBV28
TGTGCCAGCAGCTTGTTCGGCAGGGAGCAGTACTTC	CASSLFGREQYF	-	-	12	TRBJ2-7	TRBV5-4
TGTGCCACCGTAGCGGGATCCTACAATGAGCAGTTCTTC	CATVAGSYNEQFF	TRBD2	-	13	TRBJ2-1	TRBV7-9
TGTGCCAGCAGCTTGTACGGGGAGATTGAAGCTTTCTTT	CASSLYGEIEAFF	-	-	13	TRBJ1-1	TRBV5-8
TGTGCCAGCAGCCCCCGGAGAAGCGGGAGGGCCTCCTACGAGCAGTACTTC	CASSPRRSGRASYEQYF	TRBD2	-	17	TRBJ2-7	TRBV5-8
TGTGCCAGTAGTACATCCGGGATCCACTACGAGCAGTACTTC	CASSTSGIHYEQYF	-	-	14	TRBJ2-7	TRBV19
TGTGCCAGCAGTGAACGACTAGCGGAGGGAAATGAGCAGTTCTTC	CASSERLAEGNEQFF	TRBD2	-	15	TRBJ2-1	TRBV2
TGTGCCAGCAGTGGGACATCTGGAAACACCATATATTTT	CASSGTSGNTIYF	-	-	13	TRBJ1-3	TRBV7-2